A selection of T cell receptor beta chains follows, all from one sample in a study of tumour-infiltrating T cells in Burkitt lymphoma. The protocol was immunoSEQ multiplex PCR, while the TCRdb copy is restricted to in-frame clones and leaves out a portion. This table has 11,000 to 15,000 clones, roughly 87% appearing once. The source material was tumor tissue. These TCRs come from a human donor with diffuse large B-cell lymphoma. CDR3s include the opening cysteine and the closing phenylalanine or tryptophan. A D gene is named only where the DNA matches it firmly. Clone size is stated in some rows and not others, as once, few, many or a class when expanded.

j_call | d_call | v_call | clone_size | cdr3_nt | cdr3_aa
TRBJ1-1 | NA | TRBV10-3 | NA | TGTGCCATCAAGCAAGGTTCGAACACTGAAGCTTTCTTT | CAIKQGSNTEAFF
TRBJ1-1 | TRBD1 | TRBV5-8 | once | TGTGCCAGCAGCACCGACAGGGGGAACACTGAAGCTTTCTTT | CASSTDRGNTEAFF
TRBJ2-2 | NA | TRBV27 | NA | TGTGCCAGCAGTCCGGAGATGGCTGGGGAGCTGTTTTTT | CASSPEMAGELFF
TRBJ2-7 | NA | TRBV6-5 | NA | TGTGCCAGCAGTTACTCCCGGGTAAGCTACGAGCAGTACTTC | CASSYSRVSYEQYF
TRBJ1-5 | TRBD1 | TRBV27 | NA | TGTGCCAGCAGTTGGGCAGGGGGTAGTAGCAATCAGCCCCAGCATTTT | CASSWAGGSSNQPQHF
TRBJ1-1 | NA | TRBV9 | NA | TGTGCCAGCACCAATTGGGGGGGATCAGAAGCTTTCTTT | CASTNWGGSEAFF
TRBJ2-2 | NA | TRBV7-8 | NA | TGTGCCAGCAGCCCCCTGGGGTGGGGGGACACCGGGGAGCTGTTTTTT | CASSPLGWGDTGELFF
TRBJ1-2 | TRBD1 | TRBV7-2 | NA | TGTGCCAGCAGCTTAGTAGGGGGCGGGGAAGGCTACACCTTC | CASSLVGGGEGYTF
TRBJ2-7 | TRBD1 | TRBV2 | once | TGTGCCAGCACCTATGGGACAGGGCCCTACGAGCAGTACTTC | CASTYGTGPYEQYF
TRBJ2-7 | NA | TRBV5-1 | NA | TGCGCCAGCAGCACCGGTTACGAGCAGTACTTC | CASSTGYEQYF
TRBJ2-5 | TRBD2 | TRBV4-3 | NA | TGCGCCAGCAGCCAACGACTAGCGGGAGGGGAAAAGACCCAGTACTTC | CASSQRLAGGEKTQYF
TRBJ1-2 | NA | TRBV27 | NA | TGTGCCAGCAGTTTGCTCACCGGGACGGGCCTCTGGGGGCCCGGCTACACCTTC | CASSLLTGTGLWGPGYTF
TRBJ1-1 | NA | TRBV6-5 | NA | TGTGCCAGCAGTACGACGGACACTGAAGCTTTCTTT | CASSTTDTEAFF
TRBJ1-2 | NA | TRBV2 | NA | TGTGCCAGCAGTGGAGGCGGGCAGGGAGCTAACTATGGCTACACCTTC | CASSGGGQGANYGYTF
TRBJ2-3 | NA | TRBV2 | NA | TGTGCCAGCAGTTCCCCACTTTCCACAGATACGCAGTATTTT | CASSSPLSTDTQYF
TRBJ2-4 | NA | TRBV5-5 | NA | TGTGCCAGCAGCTCTGCCGAGGGACTAGCCAAAAACATTCAGTACTTC | CASSSAEGLAKNIQYF
TRBJ1-2 | NA | TRBV18 | NA | TGTGCCAGCTCACCACCGGACGGCGGCTATGGCTACACCTTC | CASSPPDGGYGYTF
TRBJ2-3 | TRBD2 | TRBV2 | NA | TGTGCCAGCAGTGAAGCGTTAGCGGGAGGCACAGATACGCAGTATTTT | CASSEALAGGTDTQYF
TRBJ2-2 | NA | TRBV9 | few | TGTGCGAGCGGCCAAGATGACACCGGGGAGCTGTTTTTT | CASGQDDTGELFF
TRBJ1-2 | NA | TRBV6-6 | NA | TGTGCCAGCAGTTACTCGGGGCAGGGTGGCTACACCTTC | CASSYSGQGGYTF
TRBJ2-1 | NA | TRBV27 | NA | TGTGCCAGCAGTTTAGCGGAGAGCTCCTACAATGAGCAGTTCTTC | CASSLAESSYNEQFF
TRBJ2-7 | TRBD1 | TRBV10-3 | NA | TGTGCCATCAAAGGGACAGGGGGCGTGCACGAGCAGTACTTC | CAIKGTGGVHEQYF
TRBJ2-1 | TRBD2 | TRBV18 | NA | TGTGCCAGCTCACCACCATTAGCGGGGGGGCCCCATGAGCAGTTCTTC | CASSPPLAGGPHEQFF
TRBJ2-7 | NA | TRBV28 | NA | TGTGCCAGCAGGGCCGAGACAGGTAGCTCCTACGAGCAGTACTTC | CASRAETGSSYEQYF
TRBJ1-1 | NA | TRBV7-9 | NA | TGTGCCAGCAGCTTAGAGGGCAGGGCAAACACTGAAGCTTTCTTT | CASSLEGRANTEAFF